The rows below give T cell receptor beta chains drawn from one sample of a study of radiation and T cells in renal cell carcinoma. Method: immunoSEQ multiplex PCR; TCRdb's copy keeps in-frame clones and lacks some. The sample has some 120,000 clones; more than 75% are singletons. Specimen: blood, collected from a patient whose treatment included radiotherapy and nephrectomy. The receptors were sampled from a woman in her 70s with renal cell carcinoma. Both conserved end residues are part of each CDR3. The order of the fields is V gene, clone size, CDR3 length, J gene, D gene, CDR3 DNA, CDR3 protein. A D gene is named only where the DNA matches it firmly. Only part of the rows carry a size: once, few, many, or a class if the clone is expanded.

TRBV11-2	NA	13	TRBJ1-5	NA	TGTGCCAGCAGTCGTGGGGGCAATCAGCCCCAGCATTTT	CASSRGGNQPQHF
TRBV28	NA	13	TRBJ2-7	TRBD1	TGTGCCAGCAGTTTAAGACAGGGAGCCGTTCTTTACTTC	CASSLRQGAVLYF
TRBV6-6	once	12	TRBJ1-1	NA	TGTGCCAGCAGTCTCGGCTGGACTGAAGCTTTCTTT	CASSLGWTEAFF
TRBV7-9	NA	13	TRBJ1-2	NA	TGTGCCAGCAGCTTGGACAGAGCTGGTGGCTACACCTTC	CASSLDRAGGYTF
TRBV7-9	NA	16	TRBJ1-4	NA	TGTGCCAGCAGCCCCACTAAGGGCATCGGTTGGGAAAAACTGTTTTTT	CASSPTKGIGWEKLFF
TRBV5-1	once	17	TRBJ2-5	TRBD2	TGCGCCAGCAGTTTCGGGGCTAGCGGATACCGCCAAGAGACCCAGTACTTC	CASSFGASGYRQETQYF
TRBV19	NA	13	TRBJ1-6	NA	TGTGCCAGTAGTATATCCCTTGGATCACCCCTCCACTTT	CASSISLGSPLHF
TRBV5-4	NA	17	TRBJ2-2	NA	TGTGCCAGCAGTCGGGGAGGGCGGGACAAGAACACCGGGGAGCTGTTTTTT	CASSRGGRDKNTGELFF
TRBV19	NA	15	TRBJ1-1	TRBD1	TGTGCCAGTAGTGTACAGGGGCGCCAAAACACTGAAGCTTTCTTT	CASSVQGRQNTEAFF
TRBV7-2	NA	13	TRBJ2-5	NA	TGTGCCAGCAGCTTACATGGACAAGAGACCCAGTACTTC	CASSLHGQETQYF
TRBV19	NA	13	TRBJ2-7	NA	TGTGCCAGTAGTACTTCAGGGGTCTACGAGCAGTACTTC	CASSTSGVYEQYF
TRBV4-1	few	15	TRBJ1-2	NA	TGCGCCAGCAGCCAAGATGAGGGCAGGGCCTATGGCTACACCTTC	CASSQDEGRAYGYTF
TRBV11-2	NA	14	TRBJ1-5	NA	TGTGCCAGCAGCTCCCAGGGGACCAATCAGCCCCAGCATTTT	CASSSQGTNQPQHF
TRBV6-1	NA	11	TRBJ1-2	NA	TGTGCCAGCCGCAGGGAGTATGGCTACACCTTC	CASRREYGYTF
TRBV7-7	NA	14	TRBJ2-2	NA	TGTGCTAGCAGCTTAGGGTCCGGCACCGGGGAGCTGTTTTTT	CASSLGSGTGELFF
TRBV7-2	NA	15	TRBJ1-6	NA	TGTGCCAGCAGCTTAGGCAGGGAAGTAATGGTACCCCTCCACTTT	CASSLGREVMVPLHF
TRBV7-2	NA	14	TRBJ1-3	TRBD1	TGTGCCAGCAGAAGGGGGACAGGTATAACGGCCATATATTTT	CASRRGTGITAIYF
TRBV6-5	NA	13	TRBJ1-5	NA	TGTGCCAGCAGTGAGGCCTTCAATCAGCCCCAGCATTTT	CASSEAFNQPQHF
TRBV2	few	16	TRBJ2-3	TRBD2	TGTGCCAGCAGTGAGCAGCGGGGGGGCCTAACAGATACGCAGTATTTT	CASSEQRGGLTDTQYF
TRBV19	NA	15	TRBJ1-4	NA	TGTGCCAGTAGTTGGCGGGGGACAACTAATGAAAAACTGTTTTTT	CASSWRGTTNEKLFF
TRBV6-6	NA	14	TRBJ1-5	NA	TGTGCCAGCACCCTCTTGGGGGTGGGTCAGCCCCAGCATTTT	CASTLLGVGQPQHF
TRBV30	NA	16	TRBJ2-7	TRBD2	TGTGCCTGGAGCGGGCCATTGGGGAGGGCGGGAGAAGAGCAGTACTTC	CAWSGPLGRAGEEQYF
TRBV11-2	NA	13	TRBJ2-3	NA	TGTGCCAGCAGCTTAGATCGAACAGATACGCAGTATTTT	CASSLDRTDTQYF
TRBV7-9	once	11	TRBJ2-1	NA	TGTGCCAGCAGCCCAATGGCCGAGCAGTTCTTC	CASSPMAEQFF
TRBV30	NA	12	TRBJ1-2	NA	TGTGCCTGGAGTTCCTCGGGGTATGGCTACACCTTC	CAWSSSGYGYTF
TRBV28	few	12	TRBJ1-5	NA	TGTGCCAGCAGTTTGGGGAATCAGCCCCAGCATTTT	CASSLGNQPQHF
TRBV19	NA	12	TRBJ1-2	NA	TGTGCCAGTACACAGGAAAACTATGGCTACACCTTC	CASTQENYGYTF
TRBV5-1	NA	12	TRBJ2-1	NA	TGCGCCAGCAGCGCCGGTGGCAATGAGCAGTTCTTC	CASSAGGNEQFF
TRBV27	NA	15	TRBJ2-2	NA	TGTGCCAGCAGTTTAGGGACCGATAACACCGGGGAGCTGTTTTTT	CASSLGTDNTGELFF
TRBV5-1	NA	14	TRBJ1-1	NA	TGCGCCAGCAGCTTGTGGGCCGGGGACACTGAAGCTTTCTTT	CASSLWAGDTEAFF
TRBV28	NA	13	TRBJ1-1	NA	TGTGCCAGCAGTCCTGGACAGCACACTGAAGCTTTCTTT	CASSPGQHTEAFF
TRBV5-4	NA	14	TRBJ2-5	TRBD1	TGTGCCAGCAGCTCCACAGGGGGCGCCGAGACCCAGTACTTC	CASSSTGGAETQYF
TRBV5-1	NA	15	TRBJ2-1	NA	TGCGCCAGCAGCTTCCAAAACCCAACCTACAATGAGCAGTTCTTC	CASSFQNPTYNEQFF
TRBV7-2	NA	13	TRBJ2-2	TRBD1	TGTGCCAGCAGTGACAGGGTAGCCGGGGAGCTGTTTTTT	CASSDRVAGELFF
TRBV19	NA	15	TRBJ2-7	NA	TGTGCCAGTAGTATAAAGGCAGGGGTACACTACGAGCAGTACTTC	CASSIKAGVHYEQYF
TRBV5-4	NA	12	TRBJ1-1	NA	TGTGCCGTGGGACGTCCGAACACTGAGGCTTTCTTT	CAVGRPNTEAFF
TRBV27	once	13	TRBJ1-4	NA	TGTGCCAGCAGTTTAGACCTTAGGGAAAAACTGTTTTTT	CASSLDLREKLFF
TRBV27	NA	16	TRBJ2-5	TRBD2	TGTGCCAGCAGTTTTCTGACTAGCGGGCGTTCAAAGACCCAGTACTTC	CASSFLTSGRSKTQYF
TRBV7-2	NA	13	TRBJ1-6	NA	TGTGCCAGCGCTGGACAGCGGGGGTCACCCCTCCACTTT	CASAGQRGSPLHF